Listed here are 13 T cell receptor beta chains from one sample, sequenced in a study of T cells after yellow fever vaccination (dated by TCRdb to about 2019). The meaning of the sample's treatment or condition label: live attenuated yellow fever vaccine strain. To prepare the library, 5' RACE was applied. The instrument given in TCRdb is Illumina NovaSeq 6000. TCRdb passed the public sequencing reads through fastp at Q25 and MiXCR, retaining productive beta sequences. Identical CDR3 protein sequences are pooled into one entry, listed with their most common genes and DNA. Across this sample there are roughly 320,000 distinct CDR3 sequences, with about 10% seen only once. The ten largest clones add up to roughly 3% of the sample. Sequences were derived from CD4+ T cells sorted from PBMCs, sampled 45 days after the yellow fever booster vaccination. These TCRs come from a man aged 18-30 years who received the YFV17D yellow fever vaccine.

This clonotype was recorded at least ten times. The chain combines TRBV6-2 or TRBV6-3 with TRBJ1-1; TRBD1 matches 7 bases. This CDR3 spans 13 amino acids. Germline loops: CDR1 MNHEY, CDR2 SVGEGT. Germline trimming cut 6 bases from V and 11 bases from J; bases unmatched to any gene: 12. Here the CDR3 DNA reads TGTGCCAGCAGGGGGACAGTAACAAATCAGGCTTTCTTT. Translating gives CASRGTVTNQAFF.

This clonotype was counted only a few times. The V and J genes are TRBV28 and TRBJ2-3, with TRBD2 matching 8 bases. V was pared by 7 bases and J by 6 bases, with 21 bases of the junction left unmatched. CDR3 length equals 18 residues. Germline values: CDR1 MDHEN, CDR2 SYDVKM. The DNA of the CDR3 is TGTGCCAGCACCTCCGCGGGGGGCGGGGGGCCCCGGGGGGATACGCAGTATTTT. Its translation is CASTSAGGGGPRGDTQYF.

The chain recombines TRBV12-3 or TRBV12-4 with TRBJ1-5; D gene ambiguous. CDR3 length: 14 residues. Trimming left V 3 bases short and J 0 bases short, with 6 bases between. In nucleotides, the CDR3 is TGTGCCAGCAGTTTCCAGGTTAGCAATCAGCCCCAGCATTTT. Protein: CASSFQVSNQPQHF.

This clonotype was detected only a few times. V is TRBV6-2 or TRBV6-3 and J is TRBJ1-6; D not resolved. Deletions cut 5 bases from V and 9 bases from J, with 17 bases between. Germline CDR1 reads MNHEY; CDR2 reads SVGEGT. This CDR3 has 15 residues. The CDR3 coding sequence is TGTGCCAGCAGTCCCCGGCCACCGAGAGGTTCACCCCTCCACTTT. Residues: CASSPRPPRGSPLHF.

This clonotype occurred a few times. This chain uses TRBV7-2 with TRBJ2-5; a possible D gene is TRBD2 (6 bases). V lost 6 bases and J lost 3, with 11 bases in between. This CDR3 comprises 13 residues. The germline V gene encodes CDR1 SGHTA and CDR2 FQGNSA. CDR3 loop: CASRGAGKETQYF. The CDR3 region has the DNA TGTGCCAGCAGGGGCGCGGGGAAAGAGACCCAGTACTTC.

The V call is TRBV5-1, the J call TRBJ1-4; 7 nucleotides agree with TRBD1. V was clipped by 4 bases and J by 3 bases; unmatched bases: 9. The V gene's germline CDR1 is SGHRS and CDR2 YFSETQ. The CDR3 totals 16 residues. This CDR3 reads CASSPDRGQPNEKLFF. The CDR3 bases are TGCGCCAGCAGCCCGGACCGGGGACAGCCTAATGAAAAACTGTTTTTT.

This clonotype occurred a few times. The chain couples TRBV5-6 to TRBJ1-1; D unclear. V was clipped by 1 base and J by 5 bases, with 24 bases between them. This CDR3 comprises 18 residues. The germline V gene encodes CDR1 SGHDT and CDR2 YYEEEE. The CDR3 sequence: CASSLNYRAGLSPTEAFF. The CDR3 DNA follows: TGTGCCAGCAGCTTGAACTACCGAGCGGGCCTTAGTCCAACTGAAGCTTTCTTT.

This clonotype was observed a few times. This chain joins TRBV10-3 and TRBJ2-5; 10 nucleotides match TRBD1. V lost 7 bases to trimming and J lost 3 bases; unmatched junction nucleotides: 5. CDR3 length equals 14 residues. Germline V gene sequence: CDR1 ENHRY, CDR2 SYGVKD. The CDR3 DNA sequence: TGTGCCATCACCACCGGGACAGGGGAAGAGACCCAGTACTTC. Translating gives CAITTGTGEETQYF.

This clonotype was picked up a small number of times. The CDR3 sequence: CASSLQPTNEKLFF. The DNA of the CDR3 is TGTGCCAGCAGCTTGCAACCAACTAATGAAAAACTGTTTTTT. The rearrangement uses TRBV7-2 and TRBJ1-4; D is unclear. V was shortened by 3 bases and J by 0 bases, with 5 bases between the two germline ends. The CDR3 contains 14 residues. CDR1 and CDR2 from the germline V gene are SGHTA and FQGNSA.

This clonotype was observed a handful of times. The rearrangement uses TRBV6-5 and TRBJ2-1, with 11 bases identical to TRBD2. Germline lookup yields CDR1 MNHEY and CDR2 SVGAGI. J was trimmed by 6 bases and V by 4 bases; bases with no gene match: 11. This CDR3 is built from 17 residues. The CDR3 DNA reads as TGTGCCAGCAGTTCCCCCCTCGGTAGCGGGGGGGTCAATGAGCAGTTCTTC. It specifies CASSSPLGSGGVNEQFF.

The chain carries TRBV28 and TRBJ2-1; D unclear. The CDR3 consists of 12 residues. CDR1 is MDHEN, CDR2 SYDVKM, per germline. Trimming stripped 5 bases from V and 10 bases from J, with 12 bases between. CDR3 DNA: TGTGCCAGCAGTGAAGTATTGACAGAGCAGTTCTTC. Its protein product is CASSEVLTEQFF.

This clonotype was seen a handful of times. The chain is built from TRBV7-9 and TRBJ1-3; the D gene is possibly TRBD1 (5 bases). The CDR3 totals 15 residues. Germline lookup yields CDR1 SEHNR and CDR2 FQNEAQ (reference sequence). V shed 5 bases and J shed 4 bases, with 15 bases lying between them. The CDR3 nucleotides are TGTGCCAGCAGCCTTAGAAGGACATCGGGAAACACCATATATTTT. It is translated as CASSLRRTSGNTIYF.

The chain recombines TRBV7-9 with TRBJ1-1; a weak D match, TRBD1 (6 bases). Germline V gene data show CDR1 as SEHNR and CDR2 as FQNEAQ (reference sequence). V dropped 5 bases and J dropped 4 bases, with 17 bases sitting between them. The CDR3 runs 15 residues. CDR3 loop: CASSPGGRLGTEAFF. The CDR3 region has the DNA TGTGCCAGCAGCCCCGGGGGCAGGTTGGGCACTGAAGCTTTCTTT.